This T cell receptor (beta chain) was identified during a study of shared clonotypes between healthy human individuals. Genomic DNA per cell subset filled all wells of several immunoSEQ plates. Here immunoSEQ multiplex PCR was the method, and the copy in TCRdb shows in-frame clones only, minus some. The data hold roughly 2.5 million clones, with around 94% observed a single time. The donors, healthy adults who were HIV-negative, had experienced no recent acute infections or vaccinations. Trimming cost V 0 bases and J 4 bases; bases outside gene matches: 4. There are 16 residues in the CDR3. Looked up from germline, CDR1 is LNHNV and CDR2 is YYDKDF (reference sequence).

The sequenced sample consisted of naive CD4+ T cells sorted from blood. As for subset: CD45RA+ positively selected. The gene calls are TRBV15 and TRBJ2-5; 11 bases are a match to TRBD2. The origin of this receptor is a man aged 18 to 29 in good health. DNA of the CDR3: TGTGCCACCAGCAGAGAGCCTAGCGGGGGGCTAGAGACCCAGTACTTC. Amino acid sequence: CATSREPSGGLETQYF.